The subject of this entry is one T cell receptor beta chain. Antigen specificity is unknown. This specimen comes from a study of cytomegalovirus exposure and HLA in healthy donors. General observations from the study: Further analysis was carried out later, and it showed several of the most significant clusters appearing linked to common viral pathogens. Presence/absence analyses rested on an assumption that sequencing depth was roughly uniform across donors.

Primers: 60 Vbeta forward and 13 Jbeta reverse. Measured with immunoSEQ multiplex PCR; TCRdb has only the in-frame clones, and not every one. The sample lists about 100,000 clones; 70% were seen once. The clonotype comes from a man aged 40-49 years in good health and CMV-seropositive. The specimen sequenced was PBMCs.

CDR3 in amino acids: CASSPSGGNNEQFF. CDR3 DNA: TGCGCCAGCAGCCCCAGCGGGGGGAACAATGAGCAGTTCTTC. This sequence joins TRBV5-1 and TRBJ2-1; 9 bases agree with TRBD2. V trimming: 4 bases; J trimming: 5 bases; junction bases outside the gene matches: 4. The CDR3 has 14 amino acids. The germline V gene encodes CDR1 SGHRS and CDR2 YFSETQ.